The 19 T cell receptor beta chains presented below share a single source sample, sequenced in a study of blood T cell repertoires in COVID-19. Profiling relied on immunoSEQ multiplex PCR, and the TCRdb table lists in-frame clones only, not all of them. This table holds some 190,000 clones, more than 80% found once. Source material: peripheral blood. These receptor sequences come from a woman in her sixties with acute or convalescent COVID-19.

The V call is TRBV7-9, the J call TRBJ1-1; D perhaps matches TRBD1 (5 bases). CDR1 and CDR2 from the germline V gene are SEHNR and FQNEAQ (reference sequence). The germline V and J ends were trimmed by 0 bases and 4 bases, with 15 bases remaining between them. The CDR3 totals 16 residues. CDR3 residues: CASSLARSGWGTEAFF. As DNA, the CDR3 is TGTGCCAGCAGCTTAGCGCGGTCAGGGTGGGGCACTGAAGCTTTCTTT.

This rearrangement joins TRBV6-5 to TRBJ2-3; no reliable D call. Germline values: CDR1 MNHEY, CDR2 SVGAGI. CDR3 length: 12 amino acids. V shed 6 bases and J shed 4 bases, with 8 bases lying between them. In DNA, the CDR3 is TGTGCCAGCAGCCTAACCCCAGATACGCAGTATTTT. Translated: CASSLTPDTQYF.

V usage is TRBV3-1 (or the pseudogene TRBV3-2) and J usage is TRBJ1-6, with D maybe TRBD1 (6 bases). V was pared by 1 base and J by 9 bases, with 13 bases between. This CDR3 comprises 15 residues. Germline CDR1 and CDR2: LGHDT and YNNKEL (reference sequence). CDR3 DNA: TGTGCCAGCAGCCAAGGCGGCAGGGGCGGTTCACCCCTCCACTTT. Translation gives CASSQGGRGGSPLHF.

This chain links TRBV6-5 with TRBJ2-7; D not resolved. The CDR3 loop spans 13 amino acids. Germline V gives CDR1 MNHEY, CDR2 SVGAGI. With 6 bases removed from V and 4 bases from J, the gap between germline ends came to 13 bases. The CDR3 loop reads CASSQGVRYEQYV. The CDR3 DNA sequence: TGTGCCAGCAGCCAAGGCGTGAGGTACGAGCAGTACGTC.

The chain uses TRBV27 and TRBJ2-1, with 7 nucleotides matching TRBD2. The germline V gene encodes CDR1 MNHEY and CDR2 SMNVEV (reference sequence). With V trimmed by 5 bases and J by 3 bases, 7 bases remained unmatched. The CDR3 loop spans 15 amino acids. The CDR3, as DNA: TGTGCCAGCAGTCCGGCTAGCGGAGACTACAATGAGCAGTTCTTC. This translates into CASSPASGDYNEQFF.

V is TRBV18 and J is TRBJ2-6; D is possibly TRBD2 (6 bases). Trimming shortened V by 1 base and J by 2 bases, and 6 bases separated the two germline ends. The CDR3 totals 15 residues. Germline CDR1 reads KGHSH; CDR2 reads LQKENI. This CDR3 reads CASSPRGAGANVLTF. The DNA for the CDR3 is TGTGCCAGCTCACCACGGGGGGCTGGGGCCAACGTCCTGACTTTC.

The V gene is TRBV7-9, the J gene TRBJ1-3, with unresolved D. The CDR3 sequence is 13 residues long. V gave up 5 bases and J gave up 7 bases, with 12 bases separating them. Germline V gene sequence: CDR1 SEHNR, CDR2 FQNEAQ (reference sequence). CDR3 region: CASSKGYGNTIYF. The CDR3 DNA reads TGTGCCAGCAGCAAAGGGTACGGGAACACCATATATTTT.

The chain is built from TRBV5-1 and TRBJ2-3; the match to TRBD2 covers 7 bases. The V segment lost 2 bases and the J segment 0 bases; nucleotides outside the gene matches: 6. This CDR3 has 16 residues. CDR1 SGHRS and CDR2 YFSETQ come from the germline V gene. The CDR3 DNA sequence: TGCGCCAGCAGCTTTGGCGGGAGCCCTAGCACAGATACGCAGTATTTT. This sequence encodes CASSFGGSPSTDTQYF.

The genes are TRBV7-3 and TRBJ2-2; 9 bases match TRBD2. This CDR3 is built from 17 residues. Germline trimming cut 5 bases from V and 2 bases from J; bases unmatched to any gene: 9. CDR1 SGHTA and CDR2 FQGTGA come from the germline V gene. The CDR3 here is CASSRLGGRGNTGELFF. The CDR3 DNA reads as TGTGCCAGCAGCCGTCTGGGCGGGAGGGGAAACACCGGGGAGCTGTTTTTT. The full variable domain, with the rest looked up from reference TRBV7-3 and TRBJ2-2, is GAGVSQTPSNKVTEKGKYVELRCDPISGHTALYWYRQSLGQGPEFLIYFQGTGAADDSGLPNDRFFAVRPEGSVSTLKIQRTERGDSAVYLCASSRLGGRGNTGELFFGEGSRLTVL.

The genes are TRBV27 and TRBJ2-1, with a tentative D call TRBD2 (5 bases). CDR1 is MNHEY, CDR2 SMNVEV, per germline (reference sequence). Trimming took 4 bases from V and 0 from J, leaving 13 bases between them. The CDR3 contains 16 residues. The CDR3, as DNA: TGTGCCAGCAGTTCTGGACTTTGGAGCTCCTACAATGAGCAGTTCTTC. This codes for CASSSGLWSSYNEQFF.

This rearrangement joins TRBV19 to TRBJ1-4; TRBD1 is a possible D gene (5 bases). The CDR3 runs to 16 residues. Germline loops: CDR1 LNHDA, CDR2 SQIVND (reference sequence). V was shortened by 4 bases and J by 4 bases, with 16 bases between the two germline ends. As DNA, the CDR3 is TGTGCCAGTAGTACCGAACGGACAACTCTTAATGAAAAACTGTTTTTT. Its protein product is CASSTERTTLNEKLFF.

CDR3 protein: CASSLGSAASYGYTF. Here the CDR3 DNA reads TGTGCCAGCAGCTTGGGTTCTGCGGCTTCTTATGGCTACACCTTC. The chain couples TRBV5-8 to TRBJ1-2; no reliable D call. Trimming took off 0 bases at V and 5 bases at J, with 14 bases between the two ends. The V gene's germline CDR1 is SGHTS and CDR2 YDEGEE. The CDR3 is 15 amino acids.

The rearrangement uses TRBV11-2 and TRBJ2-3; a weak D match, TRBD1 (6 bases). Trimming took off 2 bases at V and 5 bases at J, with 8 bases between the two ends. This CDR3 spans 13 amino acids. Looked up from germline, CDR1 is SGHAT and CDR2 is FQNNGV. The CDR3 nucleotides are TGTGCCAGCAGCTTAACAGGGATAGATACGCAGTATTTT. Translated: CASSLTGIDTQYF.

A remark on this clone: The sample contains more than one DNA sequence encoding this CDR3. The V gene is TRBV9, the J gene TRBJ2-2; D unclear. This CDR3 has 13 residues. Germline assignment: CDR1 SGDLS and CDR2 YYNGEE. Trimming shortened V by 2 bases and J by 3 bases, and 5 bases separated the two germline ends. The CDR3 nucleotides read TGTGCCAGCAGCGTTTCGTACACCGGGGAGCTGTTTTTT. It translates to CASSVSYTGELFF.

V gene TRBV2 combines with J gene TRBJ1-1; 7 bases are shared with TRBD1. Germline V gene lookup returns CDR1 SNHLY and CDR2 FYNNEI. This CDR3 is 15 amino acids long. V shed 7 bases and J 6 bases; nucleotides not matched to a gene: 14. CDR3 bases: TGTGCCAGCACTAAAGGCCCCGGGACAGCTCCTGAAGCTTTCTTT. Translating it yields CASTKGPGTAPEAFF.

The gene calls are TRBV5-1 and TRBJ1-6; tentative D call: TRBD1 (5 bases). Germline loops: CDR1 SGHRS, CDR2 YFSETQ. CDR3 length equals 16 residues. V lost 0 bases, J lost 1 base, and 8 bases lay in between. Here the CDR3 DNA reads TGCGCCAGCAGCTTGGCCCAGGGTTCCTATAATTCACCCCTCCACTTT. It is translated as CASSLAQGSYNSPLHF. Drawing the rest from reference TRBV5-1 and TRBJ1-6, the complete variable domain is KAGVTQTPRYLIKTRGQQVTLSCSPISGHRSVSWYQQTPGQGLQFLFEYFSETQRNKGNFPGRFSGRQFSNSRSEMNVSTLELGDSALYLCASSLAQGSYNSPLHFGNGTRLTVT.

The chain joins TRBV7-2 to TRBJ2-1; the match to TRBD2 covers 15 bases. CDR1 is SGHTA and CDR2 is FQGNSA in the germline V gene. CDR3 size: 16 residues. Trimming at V came to 5 bases and at J to 7 bases, leaving 6 bases not matched to a gene. The CDR3 coding sequence is TGTGCCAGCAGCCAAGGGACTAGCGGGAGGATAAATGAGCAGTTCTTC. Amino acids: CASSQGTSGRINEQFF.

J is TRBJ2-3 and V is TRBV29-1; 11 bases align to TRBD2. The CDR3 sequence is 17 residues long. Germline CDR1 is SQVTM and CDR2 is ANQGSEA. V shed 4 bases and J 2 bases; nucleotides not matched to a gene: 11. In DNA, the CDR3 is TGCAGCGTTGTAGGAGTCGGGACTAGCGGCCCCACAGATACGCAGTATTTT. It yields the protein CSVVGVGTSGPTDTQYF.

The V and J genes are TRBV10-3 and TRBJ2-2; D gene unclear. This CDR3 contains 16 residues. Germline-derived CDR1 and CDR2 are ENHRY and SYGVKD. V gave up 4 bases and J gave up 0 bases, with 12 bases separating them. The CDR3 loop reads CAISGVEPTNTGELFF. Written as DNA, the CDR3 is TGTGCCATCAGTGGTGTTGAGCCTACGAACACCGGGGAGCTGTTTTTT.